The T cell receptor (beta chain) under discussion was sequenced for a study of shared clonotypes between healthy human individuals. Overall study: Two female and three male donors aged 18 to 49 were enrolled. Donors had three CD4 naive, three CD4 memory, two CD8 naive and one CD8 memory plate apiece.

As concerns this clone: Antigen unknown.

General observations from the study: The sampled material consisted only of blood, and tissue repertoires are likely to differ.

Data came from immunoSEQ multiplex PCR; TCRdb stores just in-frame clones and leaves some out. The sample has roughly 2.2 million clones; approximately 90% are singletons. V dropped 2 bases and J dropped 7 bases, with 11 bases sitting between them. Looked up from germline, CDR1 is SGHTA and CDR2 is FQGNSA. CDR3 length: 13 residues. Every donor, a Caucasian adult, lived in Nashville, Tennessee. The clonotype originates from a man between 18 and 29 years old in good health. Some clones in this sample may be carry-over from other donors' samples. The chain uses TRBV7-2 and TRBJ1-2; D possibly corresponds to TRBD1 (5 bases). Sequenced input: naive CD4+ T cells from PBMCs. The subset is: CD45RA+ positively selected. CDR3 in DNA: TGTGCCAGCAGCTTACAGGGTAGGGGTGGCTACACCTTC. This sequence encodes CASSLQGRGGYTF.